This T cell receptor (beta chain) appears in the sequencing data of a study of blood T cell repertoires in COVID-19. This study enrolled people aged roughly 18 to 89 from about two dozen US geographic areas. The data were produced by immunoSEQ multiplex PCR, yet TCRdb's version contains in-frame clones alone and is incomplete. The sample lists 350,000 to 500,000 clones, 70% to 90% seen once, with 1.2% to 1.5% in the top ten. The V gene lost 6 bases and the J gene lost 3 bases, with 15 bases spanning the gap. The germline gives CDR1 MNHEY, CDR2 SVGAGI. This CDR3 is built from 15 residues. This clonotype was obtained from a woman between 18 and 29 years old who had been exposed to COVID-19. The chain has TRBV6-5 and TRBJ1-5; D ambiguous. Sequenced input: PBMCs or T cells enriched from blood (not recorded which). CDR3 nucleotides: TGTGCCAGCAGCCGCGCCATCGGGAACAATCAGCCCCAGCATTTT. This codes for CASSRAIGNNQPQHF.